What follows are 4 T cell receptor beta chains derived from one specimen sequenced in a study of somatic mutations in cytotoxic T cells in rheumatoid arthritis. The data were produced by immunoSEQ multiplex PCR, yet TCRdb's version contains in-frame clones alone and is incomplete. The sample has some 6,700 clones; approximately 77% are singletons. Here the sequenced sample was CD8+ T cells sorted from blood, taken at a follow-up visit. Receptor source: a woman between 70 and 85 years old with rheumatoid arthritis.

The V gene is TRBV9, the J gene TRBJ1-1; TRBD1 agrees at 7 bases. The CDR3 consists of 17 residues. V dropped 3 bases and J dropped 2; count of bases not matched to a gene: 13. CDR1 is SGDLS, CDR2 YYNGEE, per germline. CDR3 residues: CASSATQGTEGNTEAFF. CDR3 nucleotide sequence: TGTGCCAGCAGCGCTACCCAGGGGACAGAAGGAAACACTGAAGCTTTCTTT.

The chain has TRBV6-4 and TRBJ2-3, with 8 bases aligning to TRBD2. Germline loops: CDR1 MRHNA, CDR2 SNTAGT. The CDR3 has 15 residues. V trimming: 0 bases; J trimming: 2 bases; junction bases outside the gene matches: 1. As DNA, the CDR3 is TGTGCCAGCAGTGACTCTAGCGGGACCACAGATACGCAGTATTTT. Translating it yields CASSDSSGTTDTQYF.

V usage is TRBV5-5 and J usage is TRBJ2-5; 8 bases line up with TRBD2. The junction had 5 bases not matched to a gene; V was cut back by 2 bases and J by 5 bases. Per germline, CDR1 SGHKS and CDR2 YYEKEE (reference sequence). There are 14 residues in the CDR3. CDR3 in amino acids: CASSFLAGGETQYF. The DNA for the CDR3 is TGTGCCAGCAGCTTCCTGGCGGGGGGTGAGACCCAGTACTTC.

The V and J genes are TRBV7-9 and TRBJ2-7; D not certain. Germline V gene sequence: CDR1 SEHNR, CDR2 FQNEAQ (reference sequence). CDR3 length: 13 residues. V lost 2 bases and J 6 bases, leaving 11 bases between the germline ends. CDR3: CASSLRDGLEQYF. In nucleotides, the CDR3 is TGTGCCAGCAGCTTACGTGACGGCCTCGAGCAGTACTTC.